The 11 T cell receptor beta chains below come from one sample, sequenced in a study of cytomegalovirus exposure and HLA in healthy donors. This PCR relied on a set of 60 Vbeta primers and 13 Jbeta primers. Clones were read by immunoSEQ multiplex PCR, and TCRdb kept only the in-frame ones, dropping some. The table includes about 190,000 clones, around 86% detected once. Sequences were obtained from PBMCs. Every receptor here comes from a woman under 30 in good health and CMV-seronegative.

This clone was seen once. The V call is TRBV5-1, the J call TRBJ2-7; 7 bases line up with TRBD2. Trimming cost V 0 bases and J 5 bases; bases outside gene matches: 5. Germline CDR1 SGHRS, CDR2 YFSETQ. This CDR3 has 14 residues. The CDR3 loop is CASSLELAWNEQYF. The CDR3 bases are TGCGCCAGCAGCTTGGAACTAGCGTGGAACGAGCAGTACTTC.

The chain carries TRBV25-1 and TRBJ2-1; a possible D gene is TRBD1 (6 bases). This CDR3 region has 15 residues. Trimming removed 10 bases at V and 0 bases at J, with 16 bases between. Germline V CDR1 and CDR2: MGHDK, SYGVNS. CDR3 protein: CATQEQGSSYNEQFF. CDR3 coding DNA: TGTGCCACCCAAGAACAGGGAAGCTCCTACAATGAGCAGTTCTTC.

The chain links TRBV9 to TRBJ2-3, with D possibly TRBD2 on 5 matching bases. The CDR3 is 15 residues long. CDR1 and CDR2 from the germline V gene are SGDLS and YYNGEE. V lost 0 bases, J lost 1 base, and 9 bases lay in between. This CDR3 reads CASSVGTPGTDTQYF. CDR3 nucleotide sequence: TGTGCCAGCAGCGTAGGGACTCCTGGCACAGATACGCAGTATTTT.

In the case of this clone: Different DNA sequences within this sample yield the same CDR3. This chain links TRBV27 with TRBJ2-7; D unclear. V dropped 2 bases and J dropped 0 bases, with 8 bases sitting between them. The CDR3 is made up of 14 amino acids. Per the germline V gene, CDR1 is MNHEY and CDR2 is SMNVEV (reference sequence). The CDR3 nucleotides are TGTGCCAGCAGTTTAAAAACAGACTCCTACGAGCAGTACTTC. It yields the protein CASSLKTDSYEQYF.

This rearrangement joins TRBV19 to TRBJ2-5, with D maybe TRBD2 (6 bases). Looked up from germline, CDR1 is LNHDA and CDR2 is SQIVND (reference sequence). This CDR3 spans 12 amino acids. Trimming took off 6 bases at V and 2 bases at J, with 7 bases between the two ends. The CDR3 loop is CASREGQETQYF. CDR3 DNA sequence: TGTGCCAGTAGGGAGGGTCAAGAGACCCAGTACTTC.

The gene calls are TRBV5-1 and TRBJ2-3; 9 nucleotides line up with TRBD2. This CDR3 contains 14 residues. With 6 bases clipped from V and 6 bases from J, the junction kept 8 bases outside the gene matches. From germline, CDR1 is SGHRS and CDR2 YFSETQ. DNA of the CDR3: TGCGCCAGCACTAGAGTAGCGGGGGCCGATACGCAGTATTTT. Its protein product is CASTRVAGADTQYF.

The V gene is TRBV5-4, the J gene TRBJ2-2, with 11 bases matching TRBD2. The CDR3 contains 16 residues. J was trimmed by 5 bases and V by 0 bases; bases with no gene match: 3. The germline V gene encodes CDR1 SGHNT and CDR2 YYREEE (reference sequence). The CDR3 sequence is CASSLASSGGTGELFF. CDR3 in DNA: TGTGCCAGCAGCTTGGCGTCTAGCGGGGGGACCGGGGAGCTGTTTTTT.

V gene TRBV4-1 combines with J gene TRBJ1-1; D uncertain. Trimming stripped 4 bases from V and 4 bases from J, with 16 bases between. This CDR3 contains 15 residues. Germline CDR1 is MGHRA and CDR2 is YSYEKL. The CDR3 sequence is CASSRAAGRSTEAFF. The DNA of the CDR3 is TGCGCCAGCAGCCGCGCCGCGGGCAGGAGCACTGAAGCTTTCTTT.

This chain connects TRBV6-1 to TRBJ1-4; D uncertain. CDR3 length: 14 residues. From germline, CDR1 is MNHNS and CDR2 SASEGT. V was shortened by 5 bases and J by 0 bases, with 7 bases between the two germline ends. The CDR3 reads CASSSVATNEKLFF. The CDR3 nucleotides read TGTGCCAGCAGTTCGGTGGCAACTAATGAAAAACTGTTTTTT.

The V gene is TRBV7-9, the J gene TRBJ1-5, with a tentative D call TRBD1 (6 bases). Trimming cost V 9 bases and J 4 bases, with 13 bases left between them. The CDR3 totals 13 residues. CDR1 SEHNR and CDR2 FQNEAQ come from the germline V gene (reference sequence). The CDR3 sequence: CASEGDLNQPQHF. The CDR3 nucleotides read TGTGCCAGTGAGGGGGATTTGAATCAGCCCCAGCATTTT. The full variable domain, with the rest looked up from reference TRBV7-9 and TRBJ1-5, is DTGVSQNPRHKITKRGQNVTFRCDPISEHNRLYWYRQTLGQGPEFLTYFQNEAQLEKSRLLSDRFSAERPKGSFSTLEIQRTEQGDSAMYLCASEGDLNQPQHFGDGTRLSIL.

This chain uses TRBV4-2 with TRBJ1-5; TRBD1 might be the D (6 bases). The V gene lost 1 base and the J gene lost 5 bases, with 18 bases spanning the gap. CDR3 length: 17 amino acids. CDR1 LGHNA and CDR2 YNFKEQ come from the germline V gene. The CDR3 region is CASSQAPQGLIHQPQHF. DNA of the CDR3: TGTGCCAGCAGCCAAGCCCCACAGGGCTTAATCCATCAGCCCCAGCATTTT.